Listed below are T cell receptor beta chains from one sample, sequenced in a study of T cell repertoires in cytomegalovirus infection. MiXCR was run by TCRdb on the reads, yielding one entry per CDR3 protein. The table records about 150,000 distinct CDR3 sequences, roughly a quarter of them present only once. Specimen: PBMCs. These receptors were taken from a human donor in good health (CMV status not recorded). Some clones in this sample may be carry-over from other donors' samples. Each CDR3 is given with its conserved first and last residue. A D gene is named only where the DNA matches it firmly. Clone size is given for some rows only: seen once, a few or many times, or a class if the clone is expanded.

>TRBJ1-6|many|15|TRBD1|TRBV7-2
CASSLVRQGNSPLHF
TGTGCCAGCAGCTTGGTGAGACAGGGTAATTCACCCCTCCACTTT
>TRBJ2-2|.|15|.|TRBV6-5
CASKNPGRNTGELFF
TGTGCCAGCAAGAACCCGGGACGGAACACCGGGGAGCTGTTTTTT
>TRBJ1-5|.|18|.|TRBV25-1
CASSEMKQGCFSNQPQHF
TGTGCCAGCAGTGAAATGAAACAGGGCTGTTTTAGCAATCAGCCCCAGCATTTT
>TRBJ1-5|few|13|.|TRBV9
CASSVDSDQPQHF
TGTGCCAGCAGCGTAGATTCTGATCAGCCCCAGCATTTT
>TRBJ2-5|many|16|.|TRBV3-1
CASSQLKTTTQATQYF
TGTGCCAGCAGCCAGCTAAAAACGACTACCCAAGCGACCCAGTACTTC
>TRBJ1-5|.|13|.|TRBV28
CASSPAEGQPQHF
TGTGCCAGCAGCCCGGCGGAGGGACAGCCCCAGCATTTT
>TRBJ2-5|few|16|TRBD1|TRBV10-3
CAISEGQGGQRETQYF
TGTGCCATCAGCGAGGGACAGGGGGGTCAGCGAGAGACCCAGTACTTC
>TRBJ2-1|.|16|TRBD2|TRBV5-1
CASSLASGRVYNEQFF
TGCGCCAGCAGCTTGGCTAGCGGGAGGGTATACAATGAGCAGTTCTTC
>TRBJ2-2|.|15|.|TRBV12-3/TRBV12-4
CASSLGGTNTGELFF
TGTGCCAGCAGTTTAGGGGGGACGAACACCGGGGAGCTGTTTTTT
>TRBJ2-7|.|15|TRBD2|TRBV11-3
CASTQRVAGTYEQYF
TGTGCCAGCACCCAACGGGTAGCGGGGACCTACGAGCAGTACTTC
>TRBJ1-2|few|14|.|TRBV19
CASSSPGAGYGYTF
TGTGCCAGTAGTTCGCCAGGGGCGGGATATGGCTACACCTTC
>TRBJ2-1|.|14|.|TRBV20-1
CSASKGSSYNEQFF
TGCAGTGCTAGTAAAGGGAGCTCCTACAATGAGCAGTTCTTC
>TRBJ1-3|.|14|.|TRBV6-6
CASSLDSGGNTIYF
TGTGCCAGCAGTTTAGACAGTGGCGGAAACACCATATATTTT
>TRBJ2-2|many|17|.|TRBV4-1
CASSQDRGQGYTGELFF
TGCGCCAGCAGCCAAGATCGCGGCCAGGGCTACACCGGGGAGCTGTTTTTT
>TRBJ2-3|many|16|TRBD1|TRBV12-3/TRBV12-4
CASSFGQGVYTDTQYF
TGTGCCAGCAGTTTTGGACAGGGGGTCTACACAGATACGCAGTATTTT
>TRBJ2-4|.|16|TRBD1|TRBV27
CASSLAGGMGKNIQYF
TGTGCCAGCAGTTTGGCAGGGGGTATGGGCAAAAACATTCAGTACTTC
>TRBJ2-2|many|16|TRBD2|TRBV7-2
CASSTTSGGNTGELFF
TGTGCCAGCAGCACGACTAGCGGGGGGAACACCGGGGAGCTGTTTTTT
>TRBJ1-5|many|13|TRBD1|TRBV7-7
CASSHGQGKPQHF
TGTGCTAGCAGCCACGGACAGGGAAAGCCCCAGCATTTT
>TRBJ2-3|many|18|TRBD2|TRBV7-2
CASSFDSSGGGVTDTQYF
TGTGCCAGCAGCTTCGACTCTAGCGGGGGAGGGGTCACAGATACGCAGTATTTT
>TRBJ1-5|many|13|.|TRBV7-9
CASSLAGGQPQHF
TGTGCCAGCAGCTTGGCCGGAGGTCAGCCCCAGCATTTT
>TRBJ2-1|.|16|TRBD2|TRBV29-1
CSVEGGTSGGDNEQFF
TGCAGCGTTGAAGGCGGGACTAGCGGGGGGGACAATGAGCAGTTCTTC
>TRBJ1-4|many|13|.|TRBV4-3
CASSQVIGEKLFF
TGCGCCAGCAGCCAAGTGATTGGAGAAAAACTGTTTTTT
>TRBJ2-3|many|12|.|TRBV7-2
CASSSPTDTQYF
TGTGCCAGCAGCTCTCCTACAGATACGCAGTATTTT
>TRBJ2-7|many|15|TRBD2|TRBV7-2
CASATSGRTNYEQYF
TGTGCCAGCGCTACTAGCGGGAGGACCAACTACGAGCAGTACTTC
>TRBJ2-1|many|12|.|TRBV12-3/TRBV12-4
CASSLQGFEQFF
TGTGCCAGCAGTCTACAGGGCTTTGAGCAGTTCTTC
>TRBJ1-5|few|14|.|TRBV7-3
CASRAGDSNQPQHF
TGTGCCAGCAGGGCGGGGGACAGCAATCAGCCCCAGCATTTT
>TRBJ1-5|many|15|.|TRBV12-3/TRBV12-4
CASSLSAGSTQPQHF
TGTGCCAGCAGTTTATCTGCAGGGTCGACTCAGCCCCAGCATTTT
>TRBJ1-3|.|14|.|TRBV12-3/TRBV12-4
CASSLTPGRHTIYF
TGTGCCAGCAGTTTAACCCCAGGGAGGCACACCATATATTTT
>TRBJ2-2|.|15|.|TRBV7-9
CASRLLRADTGELFF
TGTGCCAGCAGACTACTCCGGGCTGACACCGGGGAGCTGTTTTTT
>TRBJ2-5|.|12|.|TRBV2
CASAKHQETQYF
TGTGCCAGCGCGAAGCATCAAGAGACCCAGTACTTC
>TRBJ1-1|.|11|.|TRBV29-1
CSVSRGTEAFF
TGCAGCGTTAGTAGGGGCACTGAAGCTTTCTTT
>TRBJ2-1|many|12|TRBD2|TRBV12-3/TRBV12-4
CASGGGYNEQFF
TGTGCCAGCGGGGGAGGGTACAATGAGCAGTTCTTC
>TRBJ2-1|few|16|TRBD2|TRBV27
CASSPRTSGRNNEQFF
TGTGCCAGCAGTCCGCGGACTAGCGGGAGAAACAATGAGCAGTTCTTC
>TRBJ2-7|.|16|TRBD2|TRBV7-2
CASSLGGLAGTYEQYF
TGTGCCAGCAGCTTAGGGGGACTAGCGGGAACCTACGAGCAGTACTTC
>TRBJ2-7|.|13|.|TRBV7-9
CASSLAQGHEQYF
TGTGCCAGCAGCCTTGCACAGGGCCACGAGCAGTACTTC
>TRBJ2-1|few|16|TRBD2|TRBV12-3/TRBV12-4
CASSLLSGRAGYEQFF
TGTGCCAGCAGTTTACTGAGCGGGAGGGCCGGGTATGAGCAGTTCTTC
>TRBJ2-2|many|14|.|TRBV6-1
CASSPGQNTGELFF
TGTGCCAGCAGCCCGGGACAAAACACCGGGGAGCTGTTTTTT
>TRBJ1-1|few|13|TRBD1|TRBV20-1
CSASLGGGTEAFF
TGCAGTGCTTCACTAGGGGGCGGCACTGAAGCTTTCTTT
>TRBJ1-5|.|15|.|TRBV7-9
CASSSEGRSHQPQHF
TGTGCCAGCAGCTCAGAGGGTAGAAGCCATCAGCCCCAGCATTTT
>TRBJ1-1|.|14|.|TRBV12-3/TRBV12-4
CASSLDRMNTEAFF
TGTGCCAGCAGTTTAGACAGAATGAACACTGAAGCTTTCTTT
>TRBJ2-1|few|15|.|TRBV11-3
CASSLDSPAYNEQFF
TGTGCCAGCAGCTTAGATTCCCCCGCTTACAATGAGCAGTTCTTC
>TRBJ1-6|.|11|.|TRBV2
CASSESSPLHF
TGTGCCAGCAGTGAAAGTTCACCCCTCCACTTT
>TRBJ2-7|.|16|TRBD1|TRBV5-1
CASSSAPGQITYEQYF
TGCGCCAGCAGCTCAGCACCGGGACAGATCACCTACGAGCAGTACTTC
>TRBJ2-2|.|15|.|TRBV28
CASSPTGTNTGELFF
TGTGCCAGCAGCCCAACCGGGACTAACACCGGGGAGCTGTTTTTT
>TRBJ2-1|.|14|TRBD2|TRBV4-1
CASSTTSGSNEQFF
TGCGCCAGCAGCACGACTAGCGGGAGCAATGAGCAGTTCTTC
>TRBJ2-1|few|17|TRBD2|TRBV7-2
CASSPSGTSGGVWEQFF
TGTGCCAGCAGCCCGTCCGGGACTAGCGGGGGGGTATGGGAGCAGTTCTTC
>TRBJ2-5|.|14|.|TRBV7-6
CASSAAGTKETQYF
TGTGCCAGCAGCGCAGCCGGGACAAAAGAGACCCAGTACTTC
>TRBJ2-7|few|15|TRBD2|TRBV7-2
CASSPAQREGYEQYF
TGTGCCAGCAGCCCAGCACAGCGGGAGGGCTACGAGCAGTACTTC
>TRBJ1-5|many|15|.|TRBV7-9
CASSLTGDSNQPQHF
TGTGCCAGCAGCTTAACGGGGGATAGCAATCAGCCCCAGCATTTT
>TRBJ2-1|.|14|TRBD1|TRBV27
CASSFPPGTGHQFF
TGTGCCAGCAGTTTCCCACCCGGGACAGGGCACCAGTTCTTC
>TRBJ1-2|.|14|TRBD1|TRBV7-2
CASSLQGGGGGYTF
TGTGCCAGCAGCCTACAGGGAGGGGGCGGTGGCTACACCTTC
>TRBJ2-2|few|16|.|TRBV7-2
CASSLVGGGNTGELFF
TGTGCCAGCAGCCTCGTTGGAGGGGGCAACACCGGGGAGCTGTTTTTT
>TRBJ1-2|.|15|TRBD1|TRBV5-1
CASSQQGALNYGYTF
TGCGCCAGCAGCCAACAGGGGGCTCTGAACTATGGCTACACCTTC
>TRBJ2-7|.|14|TRBD1|TRBV5-1
CASSAGQGYHEQYF
TGCGCCAGCAGCGCGGGACAGGGCTATCACGAGCAGTACTTC
>TRBJ2-7|few|15|TRBD2|TRBV28
CASSLWGTISYEQYF
TGTGCCAGCAGTTTGTGGGGGACTATCTCCTACGAGCAGTACTTC